This T cell receptor (beta chain) was documented in a study of early stage breast cancer tumors. Overall study context: Most invasive tumors, about 75% of the 16, were ER+/PR+/HER2-. Study observations and caveats: Blood repertoires resembled normal breast more than tumor.

Note on this clone: Its antigen remains unknown.

Each sample had two DNA replicates, about 0.5 ug blood or about 1.5 ug tissue. Measured with immunoSEQ multiplex PCR; TCRdb has only the in-frame clones, and not every one. The table records around 7,900 clones, over 60% of them present only once. This CDR3 spans 15 amino acids. V dropped 1 base and J dropped 3; count of bases not matched to a gene: 2. Germline V gives CDR1 SGHTA, CDR2 FQGTGA. Sequencing used breast tumor tissue. The chain joins TRBV7-3 to TRBJ2-3; 9 bases match TRBD2. The receptor was derived from a person aged 70 to 85 with breast cancer. The CDR3, as DNA: TGTGCCAGCAGCTTAAGCGGGGGGGCGACAGATACGCAGTATTTT. Amino acids: CASSLSGGATDTQYF. Looking up the rest from reference TRBV7-3 and TRBJ2-3 gives the full variable domain: GAGVSQTPSNKVTEKGKYVELRCDPISGHTALYWYRQSLGQGPEFLIYFQGTGAADDSGLPNDRFFAVRPEGSVSTLKIQRTERGDSAVYLCASSLSGGATDTQYFGPGTRLTVL.